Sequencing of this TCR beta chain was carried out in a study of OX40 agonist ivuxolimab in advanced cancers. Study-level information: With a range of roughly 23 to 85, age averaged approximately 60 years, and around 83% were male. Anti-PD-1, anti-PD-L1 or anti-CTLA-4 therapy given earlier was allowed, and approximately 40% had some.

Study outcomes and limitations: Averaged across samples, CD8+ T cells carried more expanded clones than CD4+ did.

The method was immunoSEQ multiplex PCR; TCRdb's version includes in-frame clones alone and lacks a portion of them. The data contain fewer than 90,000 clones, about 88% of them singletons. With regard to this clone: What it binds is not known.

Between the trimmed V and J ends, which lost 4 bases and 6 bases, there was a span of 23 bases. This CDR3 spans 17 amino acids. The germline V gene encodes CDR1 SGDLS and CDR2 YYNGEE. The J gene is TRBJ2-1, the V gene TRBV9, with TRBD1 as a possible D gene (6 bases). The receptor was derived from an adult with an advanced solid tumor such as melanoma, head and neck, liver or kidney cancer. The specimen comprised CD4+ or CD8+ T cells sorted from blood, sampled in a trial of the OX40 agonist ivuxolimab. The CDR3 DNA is TGTGCCAGCAGCACGAGGAATAGCAGGGGTGTGAGCAATGAGCAGTTCTTC. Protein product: CASSTRNSRGVSNEQFF.